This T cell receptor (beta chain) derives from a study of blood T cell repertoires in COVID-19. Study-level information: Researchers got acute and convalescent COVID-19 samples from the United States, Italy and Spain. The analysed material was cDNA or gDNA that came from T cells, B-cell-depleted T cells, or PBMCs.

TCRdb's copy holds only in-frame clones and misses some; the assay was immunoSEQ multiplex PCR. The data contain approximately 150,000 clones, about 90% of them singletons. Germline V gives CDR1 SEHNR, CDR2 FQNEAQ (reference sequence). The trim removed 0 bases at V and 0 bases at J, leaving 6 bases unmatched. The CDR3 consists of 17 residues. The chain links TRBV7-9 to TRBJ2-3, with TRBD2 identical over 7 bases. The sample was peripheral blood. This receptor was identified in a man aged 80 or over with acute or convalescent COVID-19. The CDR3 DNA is TGTGCCAGCAGCTTAGCCTTTGGGGGGGGTAGCACAGATACGCAGTATTTT. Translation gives CASSLAFGGGSTDTQYF.